These 14 T cell receptor beta chains originate from one sample sequenced in a study of blood T cell repertoires in COVID-19. TCRdb's table, derived via immunoSEQ multiplex PCR, lists solely in-frame clones and lacks some. The sample carries 200,000 to 250,000 clones, more than 80% recorded once. The sample comprised peripheral blood. These receptors were obtained from a woman at least 80 years old with acute or convalescent COVID-19.

The J gene is TRBJ2-7, the V gene TRBV19, with D maybe TRBD2 (5 bases). The CDR3 contains 15 residues. Germline values: CDR1 LNHDA, CDR2 SQIVND (reference sequence). V was cut by 2 bases and J by 0 bases, with 11 bases left in between. The CDR3 loop reads CASSISSTYSYEQYF. In DNA form, the CDR3 reads TGTGCCAGTAGTATATCTAGCACCTACTCCTACGAGCAGTACTTC.

The genes are TRBV4-3 and TRBJ1-2; D is uncertain. V was pared by 3 bases and J by 4 bases, with 9 bases between. Germline lookup yields CDR1 LGHNA and CDR2 YSLEER. This CDR3 region has 13 residues. The CDR3 region has the DNA TGCGCCAGCAGCCAGAGTATGAGCTATGGCTACACCTTC. This codes for CASSQSMSYGYTF.

J is TRBJ2-2 and V is TRBV5-4, with TRBD1 matching 9 bases. The CDR3 runs to 16 residues. The V gene's germline CDR1 is SGHNT and CDR2 YYREEE (reference sequence). The ends lost 3 bases at V and 1 base at J; junction bases unmatched: 4. The CDR3 sequence is CASSSPGQGNTGELFF. The CDR3 coding sequence is TGTGCCAGCAGCTCCCCGGGACAGGGGAACACCGGGGAGCTGTTTTTT.

This clone appeared a few times. The V call is TRBV10-2, the J call TRBJ1-1, with 7 bases aligning to TRBD1. The CDR3 runs to 15 residues. Germline-derived CDR1 and CDR2 are WSHSY and SAAADI. V lost 3 bases to trimming and J lost 4 bases; unmatched junction nucleotides: 8. CDR3 residues: CASSETPPGGTEAFF. CDR3 bases: TGCGCCAGCAGTGAAACCCCCCCAGGGGGCACTGAAGCTTTCTTT.

The sample holds a few counts of this clone. This sequence joins TRBV2 and TRBJ1-2, with unresolved D. In germline, CDR1 is SNHLY, CDR2 FYNNEI. The CDR3 is 14 amino acids. V was trimmed by 7 bases and J by 10 bases, leaving 22 bases between them. CDR3 sequence: CASKPMSSELVYTF. The CDR3 DNA follows: TGTGCCAGCAAGCCCATGAGCTCCGAGCTTGTCTACACCTTC.

This chain links TRBV7-2 with TRBJ1-1, with 11 bases that match TRBD1. This CDR3 has 15 residues. After removal of 5 bases from V and 5 bases from J, the junction contained 7 bases not matched to a gene. Germline V CDR1 and CDR2: SGHTA, FQGNSA. This CDR3 reads CASSPYGTGGTEAFF. The CDR3 DNA is TGTGCCAGCAGCCCCTACGGGACAGGGGGAACTGAAGCTTTCTTT.

The rearrangement links TRBV5-5 to TRBJ2-3; 7 nucleotides align to TRBD2. V shed 5 bases, J shed 1 base, and the junction held 10 bases outside the gene matches. Germline-derived CDR1 and CDR2 are SGHKS and YYEKEE (reference sequence). The CDR3 consists of 16 residues. This CDR3 is CASSPSRGDGTDTQYF. The CDR3, as DNA: TGTGCCAGCAGTCCTTCACGGGGGGACGGCACAGATACGCAGTATTTT. Supplemented by reference TRBV5-5 and TRBJ2-3, the full variable domain reads DAGVTQSPTHLIKTRGQQVTLRCSPISGHKSVSWYQQVLGQGPQFIFQYYEKEERGRGNFPDRFSARQFPNYSSELNVNALLLGDSALYLCASSPSRGDGTDTQYFGPGTRLTVL.

This clone showed up just a few times. The chain recombines TRBV5-6 with TRBJ1-2; the D gene is possibly TRBD1 (6 bases). Germline CDR1 is SGHDT and CDR2 is YYEEEE. V shed 7 bases and J shed 8 bases, with 21 bases lying between them. The CDR3 spans 14 residues. The CDR3 DNA follows: TGTGCCAGCTGCCCGGGCCGGGGGGCGCAGGGCTACACCTTC. Its protein product is CASCPGRGAQGYTF.

The gene calls are TRBV3-1 (or the pseudogene TRBV3-2) and TRBJ2-5; the match to TRBD1 covers 7 bases. The CDR3 spans 12 residues. Per germline, CDR1 LGHDT and CDR2 YNNKEL (reference sequence). The V segment lost 5 bases and the J segment 5 bases; nucleotides outside the gene matches: 2. Written as DNA, the CDR3 is TGTGCCAGCAGCTCACAGGGGGAGACCCAGTACTTC. Protein product: CASSSQGETQYF.

The genes are TRBV24-1 and TRBJ2-1; 13 positions match TRBD2. The V gene end was trimmed by 1 base and the J gene end by 5 bases; junction bases not matched to a gene: 10. Germline CDR1 is KGHDR and CDR2 is SFDVKD. The CDR3 extends over 19 amino acids. The DNA of the CDR3 is TGTGCCACCAGTGATTTTTGGCAGCCGGGACTAGCGGGAAACAATGAGCAGTTCTTC. Translation: CATSDFWQPGLAGNNEQFF.

The chain joins TRBV2 to TRBJ2-2, with D possibly matching TRBD2 (6 bases). Trimming took off 4 bases at V and 6 bases at J, with 15 bases between the two ends. Germline V gene sequence: CDR1 SNHLY, CDR2 FYNNEI. This CDR3 is built from 15 residues. DNA for the CDR3: TGTGCCAGCAGTGTATTGGGTCTAGCGTCCGGGGAGCTGTTTTTT. Protein sequence: CASSVLGLASGELFF.

This sequence joins TRBV5-1 and TRBJ2-3, with 7 bases matching TRBD1. The CDR3 has 15 residues. With 1 base clipped from V and 6 bases from J, the junction kept 8 bases outside the gene matches. Germline V gene sequence: CDR1 SGHRS, CDR2 YFSETQ. The CDR3: CASSLRTGGGDTQYF. In nucleotides, the CDR3 is TGCGCCAGCAGCTTGAGGACAGGTGGCGGGGATACGCAGTATTTT.

The V gene is TRBV12-1, the J gene TRBJ2-7; TRBD2 reflects the table's D call only, with no check against the DNA. TRBV12-1 has pseudogene status. The CDR3 sequence is 15 residues long. The CDR3 here is CASPPTAGAHYEQYF. The CDR3 coding sequence is TGTGCCAGCCCTCCTACAGCGGGAGCCCACTACGAGCAGTACTTC.

This clone has just one count. The chain joins TRBV24-1 to TRBJ1-2; D perhaps matches TRBD1 (6 bases). V lost 10 bases to trimming and J lost 8 bases, with 19 bases between them. The germline gives CDR1 KGHDR, CDR2 SFDVKD. The CDR3 length is 13 residues. The CDR3 bases are TGTGCCACTTCGTCTGCAGGGGCAGAGGGCTACACCTTC. Translating gives CATSSAGAEGYTF.